A single sample gave rise to the 6 T cell receptor beta chains below, sequenced in a study of T-cell reconstitution after alpha-beta-depleted transplantation in children. TCRbeta library preparation incorporated unique molecular identifiers. TCRdb analysed the PCR reads with MiXCR anew, one entry per CDR3 protein. The data show 200,000 to 250,000 distinct CDR3 sequences, with around 9.6% seen just once and 5% to 7% held by the top ten. The source material was PBMCs from the stem cell graft donor, sampled from the stem cell graft. Source of these receptors: a human donor who donated a stem cell graft to a child with acute lymphoblastic leukemia.

This clonotype was found a few times. The chain couples TRBV19 to TRBJ2-6, with a possible D match to TRBD2 (6 bases). CDR1 LNHDA and CDR2 SQIVND come from the germline V gene (reference sequence). Trimming left V 7 bases short and J 4 bases short, with 14 bases between. The CDR3 extends over 15 amino acids. The CDR3 sequence is CASNRPGEGANVLTF. DNA for the CDR3: TGTGCCAGTAATCGGCCGGGGGAAGGGGCCAACGTCCTGACTTTC. Drawing the rest from reference TRBV19 and TRBJ2-6, the complete variable domain is DGGITQSPKYLFRKEGQNVTLSCEQNLNHDAMYWYRQDPGQGLRLIYYSQIVNDFQKGDIAEGYSVSREKKESFPLTVTSAQKNPTAFYLCASNRPGEGANVLTFGAGSRLTVL.

This clonotype has at least ten counts. This chain joins TRBV4-3 and TRBJ2-3; D gene uncertain. V was pared by 6 bases and J by 3 bases, with 4 bases between. The germline CDR1 and CDR2 sequences are LGHNA and YSLEER. CDR3 length equals 11 residues. CDR3 sequence reads: CASSLTDTQYF. The CDR3 DNA reads TGCGCCAGCAGTCTTACAGATACGCAGTATTTT.

This chain connects TRBV27 to TRBJ1-5; D is unresolved. This CDR3 region has 14 residues. Trimming cost V 6 bases and J 0 bases, with 9 bases left between them. Germline V gene sequence: CDR1 MNHEY, CDR2 SMNVEV (reference sequence). The CDR3 region is CASRPLDSNQPQHF. The CDR3 nucleotides read TGTGCCAGCAGACCCTTGGATAGCAATCAGCCCCAGCATTTT.

This clonotype was recorded at least ten times. The chain recombines TRBV5-1 with TRBJ2-7, with 7 bases fitting TRBD1. Germline CDR1 SGHRS, CDR2 YFSETQ. J was trimmed by 4 bases and V by 0 bases; bases with no gene match: 4. This CDR3 region has 14 residues. The CDR3 here is CASSLGSGQYEQYF. CDR3 in DNA: TGCGCCAGCAGCTTGGGGTCGGGACAGTACGAGCAGTACTTC.

This clonotype was counted a few times. This chain links TRBV27 with TRBJ2-2, with D possibly being TRBD1 (6 bases). V gave up 4 bases and J gave up 6 bases, with 18 bases separating them. This CDR3 has 16 amino acids. Looked up from germline, CDR1 is MNHEY and CDR2 is SMNVEV (reference sequence). DNA for the CDR3: TGTGCCAGCAGTTCCCAGTCCTCAAACAGGGCCGGGGAGCTGTTTTTT. This translates into CASSSQSSNRAGELFF.

The chain recombines TRBV4-3 with TRBJ2-1; the D gene could be TRBD1 or TRBD2 (5 bases each). This CDR3 region has 12 residues. Trimming pared 1 base from V and 10 bases from J, leaving 8 bases between. Germline CDR1 LGHNA, CDR2 YSLEER. Here the CDR3 reads CASSQGGVEQFF. The CDR3 nucleotides are TGCGCCAGCAGCCAAGGAGGGGTCGAGCAGTTCTTC.